The present T cell receptor (beta chain) was sequenced within a study of CD8+ T cells in alopecia areata (dated by TCRdb to 2016 to 2019). Study-wide context: High-throughput TCRbeta sequencing was used to examine T cell clonal expansion in alopecia areata in both the C3H/HeJ mouse model and human patients. In humans, TCRbeta sequencing was performed on scalp tissue and on sorted CD4+ and CD8+ peripheral blood T cells from healthy controls and from patients with patchy or totalis/universalis alopecia areata. Scalp clonality was compared across normal scalp (n=4), patchy alopecia areata scalp (n=8), and alopecia totalis/universalis scalp (n=8). The RNA source kit depended on sample type: the PAXgene miRNA kit for fixed scalp, the miRNeasy kit for PBMCs, and the RNeasy kit for mouse skin. TCRbeta CDR3 regions were amplified by immunoSEQ multiplex PCR with 35 Vbeta forward and 13 Jbeta reverse primers.

Of note for this clone: Its target antigen remains unknown. It has no much larger one-base neighbor in the sample; base qualities were not kept.

The germline V gene gives CDR1 as SGHRS and CDR2 as YFSETQ. The CDR3 numbers 12 residues from cysteine through phenylalanine. Only CDR3 DNA is held: 36 bases, read in frame from base 1. V drops 0 bases and J drops 8 bases, leaving 6 bases in between. Libraries were made using the immunoSEQ multiplex PCR assay. RNA was extracted from all samples and reverse transcribed into cDNA, which served as template for TCR sequencing. First-strand cDNA was synthesized using SuperScript III with a 2:1 mix of oligo-dT and random hexamers. A synthetic immune receptor repertoire was used to measure amplification bias, and any remaining bias was corrected computationally. As for the original processing: Raw reads were preprocessed to remove errors, and CDR3 was defined according to IMGT conventions as the region from the conserved cysteine to phenylalanine. Clonality was computed by normalizing Shannon entropy by log2 of the number of productive unique TCRs and subtracting the result from 1. Whether each scalp clone was CD4 or CD8 was inferred by checking scalp TCRbeta sequences against the CD4 and CD8 repertoires from sorted blood. TCRdb took over this immuneACCESS table, retaining in-frame rearrangements with V and J assigned. Such tables are incomplete; in checked studies, under half of the missing clones stem from an unresolved V gene, and the remainder is unexplained. The D gene and trimming were derived from the DNA, and the V and J assignments and clone size from that table. In all, the sample holds around 150,000 clones, and around two thirds of those were seen once. The top ten clonotypes cover 36% of the sample.

PBMCs were isolated by density centrifugation and stained for CD3, CD4 and CD8, after which CD4+ and CD8+ T cells were sorted on a FACSAria. Scalp biopsies and blood samples were provided by unaffected controls. The investigation overall reported the following: Scalp TCR repertoire analysis is complicated because resident alphabeta T cells in normal human skin are also sequenced, whereas mouse skin is dominated by gammadelta T cells. Shared TCR sequences between patients were less evident than in mice, which may be partly attributable to HLA diversity in the patient population. Lesional scalp, especially in alopecia totalis/universalis, showed higher clonality and more expanded CD8+ clones than normal scalp, suggesting antigenic drive.

The chain uses TRBV5-1 and TRBJ2-1; the D gene lacks a confident call. Sequencing used CD8+ T cells sorted from blood. The source is a human donor in good health. The nucleotide sequence reads as follows: TGCGCCAGCAGCTTGGTAGGTGATGAGCAGTTCTTC. It encodes CASSLVGDEQFF.